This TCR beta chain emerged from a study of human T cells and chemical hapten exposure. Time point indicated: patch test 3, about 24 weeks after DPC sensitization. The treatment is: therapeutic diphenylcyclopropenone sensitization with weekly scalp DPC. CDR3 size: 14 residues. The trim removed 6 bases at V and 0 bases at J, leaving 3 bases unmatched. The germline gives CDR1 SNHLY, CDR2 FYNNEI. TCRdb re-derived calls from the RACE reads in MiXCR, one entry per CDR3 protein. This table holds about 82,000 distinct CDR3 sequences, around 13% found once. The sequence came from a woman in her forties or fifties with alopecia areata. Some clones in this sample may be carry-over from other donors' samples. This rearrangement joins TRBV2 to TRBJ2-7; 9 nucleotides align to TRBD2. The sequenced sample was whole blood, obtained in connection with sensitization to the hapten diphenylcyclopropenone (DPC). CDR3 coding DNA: TGTGCCAGCAGGACTAGCGGAAACTCCTACGAGCAGTACTTC. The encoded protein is CASRTSGNSYEQYF.